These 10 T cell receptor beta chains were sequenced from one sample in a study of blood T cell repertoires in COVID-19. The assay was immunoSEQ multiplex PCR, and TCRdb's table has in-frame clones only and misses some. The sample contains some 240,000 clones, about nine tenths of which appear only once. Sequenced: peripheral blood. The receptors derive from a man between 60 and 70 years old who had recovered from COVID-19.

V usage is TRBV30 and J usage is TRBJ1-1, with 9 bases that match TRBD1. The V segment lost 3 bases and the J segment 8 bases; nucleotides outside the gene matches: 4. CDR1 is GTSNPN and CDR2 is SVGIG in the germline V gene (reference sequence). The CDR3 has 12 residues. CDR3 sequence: CAWRQGAVEAFF. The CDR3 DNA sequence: TGTGCCTGGAGACAGGGGGCGGTGGAAGCTTTCTTT.

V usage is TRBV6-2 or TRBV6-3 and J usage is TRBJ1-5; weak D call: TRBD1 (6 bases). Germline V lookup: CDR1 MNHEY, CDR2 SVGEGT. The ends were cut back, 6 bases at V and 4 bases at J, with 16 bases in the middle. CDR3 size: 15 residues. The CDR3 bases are TGTGCCAGCAGCCCACCCGGGACACGGAATCAGCCCCAGCATTTT. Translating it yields CASSPPGTRNQPQHF.

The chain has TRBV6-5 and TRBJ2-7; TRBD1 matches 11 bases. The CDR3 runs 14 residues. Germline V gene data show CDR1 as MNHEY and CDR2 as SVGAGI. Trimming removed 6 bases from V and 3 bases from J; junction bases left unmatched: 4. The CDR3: CASRPGQGGYEQYV. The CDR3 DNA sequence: TGTGCCAGCAGGCCGGGACAGGGGGGCTACGAGCAGTACGTC.

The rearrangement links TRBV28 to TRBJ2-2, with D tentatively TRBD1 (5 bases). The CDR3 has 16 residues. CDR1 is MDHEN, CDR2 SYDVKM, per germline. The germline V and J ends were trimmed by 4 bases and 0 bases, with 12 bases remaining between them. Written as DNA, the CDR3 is TGTGCCAGCAGTTCCGCCGGCAGGGCGAACACCGGGGAGCTGTTTTTT. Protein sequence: CASSSAGRANTGELFF.

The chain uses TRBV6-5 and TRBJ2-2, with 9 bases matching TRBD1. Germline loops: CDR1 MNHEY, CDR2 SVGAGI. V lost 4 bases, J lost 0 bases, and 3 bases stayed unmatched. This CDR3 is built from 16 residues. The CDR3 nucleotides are TGTGCCAGCAGTTCCCGACAGGGGGCGAACACCGGGGAGCTGTTTTTT. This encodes CASSSRQGANTGELFF.

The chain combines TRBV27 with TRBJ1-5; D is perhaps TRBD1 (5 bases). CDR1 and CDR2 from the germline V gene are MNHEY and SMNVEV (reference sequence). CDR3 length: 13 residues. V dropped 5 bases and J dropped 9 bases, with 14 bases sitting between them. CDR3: CASSTQKTGPQHF. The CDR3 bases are TGTGCCAGCAGTACTCAAAAAACAGGGCCCCAGCATTTT.

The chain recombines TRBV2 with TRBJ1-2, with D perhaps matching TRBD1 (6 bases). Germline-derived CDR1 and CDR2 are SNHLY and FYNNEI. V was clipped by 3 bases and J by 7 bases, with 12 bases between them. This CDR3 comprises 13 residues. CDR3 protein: CASSDQGMGGYTF. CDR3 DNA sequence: TGTGCCAGCAGTGATCAGGGGATGGGTGGCTACACCTTC.

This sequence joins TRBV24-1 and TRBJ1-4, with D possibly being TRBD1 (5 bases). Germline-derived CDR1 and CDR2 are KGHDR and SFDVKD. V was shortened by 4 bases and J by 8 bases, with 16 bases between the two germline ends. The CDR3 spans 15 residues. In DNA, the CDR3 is TGTGCCACCAGTGACCCAGGAACACAGGACGAAAAACTGTTTTTT. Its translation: CATSDPGTQDEKLFF.

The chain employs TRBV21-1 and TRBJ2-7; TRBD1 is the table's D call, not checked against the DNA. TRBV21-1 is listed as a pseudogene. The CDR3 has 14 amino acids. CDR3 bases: TGTGCCAGCGGATTTCCGAACAGAACGTCCGAGCAGTACGTC. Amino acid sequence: CASGFPNRTSEQYV.

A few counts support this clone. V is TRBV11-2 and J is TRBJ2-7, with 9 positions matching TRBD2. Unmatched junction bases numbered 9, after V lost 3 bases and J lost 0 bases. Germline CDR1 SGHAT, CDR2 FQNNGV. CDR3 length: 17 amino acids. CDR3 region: CASSLWVAGASSYEQYF. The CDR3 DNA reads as TGTGCCAGCAGCTTGTGGGTAGCGGGGGCGAGCTCCTACGAGCAGTACTTC.